These 5 T cell receptor beta chains were sequenced from one sample in a study of blood T cell repertoires in COVID-19. Assay used: immunoSEQ multiplex PCR; TCRdb lists only in-frame clones, some missing. This sample has 40,000 to 60,000 clones, with about 85% found just once. Source material: peripheral blood. These receptors were obtained from a human donor in a cohort sampled during active COVID-19.

The genes are TRBV19 and TRBJ2-1, with TRBD1 matching over 7 bases. J was trimmed by 9 bases and V by 5 bases; bases with no gene match: 7. Germline CDR1 LNHDA, CDR2 SQIVND (reference sequence). This CDR3 contains 13 residues. In nucleotides, the CDR3 is TGTGCCAGTAGTTCCATAGGGGGCGGTGAGCAGTTCTTC. Protein: CASSSIGGGEQFF.

The sample holds a few counts of this clone. This chain uses TRBV19 with TRBJ2-5; D not resolved. The CDR3 spans 11 residues. Trimming took off 6 bases at V and 4 bases at J, with 6 bases between the two ends. Germline CDR1 is LNHDA and CDR2 is SQIVND (reference sequence). As DNA, the CDR3 is TGTGCCAGTAGGTCAGGAGAGACCCAGTACTTC. Translation gives CASRSGETQYF.

V and J are TRBV2 and TRBJ2-7; tentative D call: TRBD1 (5 bases). Trimming left V 7 bases short and J 2 bases short, with 12 bases between. CDR1 is SNHLY and CDR2 is FYNNEI in the germline V gene. The CDR3 covers 13 residues. In DNA, the CDR3 is TGTGCCAGCAAGGAAGACAGCCCCTACGAGCAGTACTTC. Translated: CASKEDSPYEQYF.

This chain joins TRBV4-1 and TRBJ2-1; 9 bases agree with TRBD2. The germline V gene encodes CDR1 MGHRA and CDR2 YSYEKL. This CDR3 comprises 17 residues. With 0 bases clipped from V and 5 bases from J, the junction kept 8 bases outside the gene matches. CDR3 in DNA: TGCGCCAGCAGCCAAGAGTTCGGACTAGCGCTTAACAATGAGCAGTTCTTC. It yields the protein CASSQEFGLALNNEQFF.

As concerns this clone: A junction boundary mismatches the germline segment, possibly from a read error. The chain recombines TRBV5-1 with TRBJ2-7; 9 bases line up with TRBD2. The CDR3 totals 15 residues. Germline-derived CDR1 and CDR2 are SGHRS and YFSETQ. CDR3 in amino acids: CARSLGRGGSYEQYF. For the CDR3, the DNA is TGCGCCCGCAGCTTGGGGCGGGGGGGCTCCTACGAGCAGTACTTC. The whole variable domain, filled in from reference TRBV5-1 and TRBJ2-7, reads KAGVTQTPRYLIKTRGQQVTLSCSPISGHRSVSWYQQTPGQGLQFLFEYFSETQRNKGNFPGRFSGRQFSNSRSEMNVSTLELGDSALYLCARSLGRGGSYEQYFGPGTRLTVT.